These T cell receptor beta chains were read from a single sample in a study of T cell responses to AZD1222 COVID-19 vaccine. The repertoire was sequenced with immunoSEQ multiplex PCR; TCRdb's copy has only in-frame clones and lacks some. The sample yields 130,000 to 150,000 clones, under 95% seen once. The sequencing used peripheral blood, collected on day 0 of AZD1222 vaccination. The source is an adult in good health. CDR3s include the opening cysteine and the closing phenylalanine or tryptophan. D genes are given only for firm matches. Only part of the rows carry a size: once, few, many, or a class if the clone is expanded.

cdr3_aa: CASSYVGYEQYF
cdr3_nt: TGTGCCAGCAGTTACGTGGGCTACGAGCAGTACTTC
j_call: TRBJ2-7
v_call: TRBV6-2/TRBV6-3
cdr3_length: 12
d_call: -
clone_size: few

cdr3_aa: CASSPSTSTIHIADEQFF
cdr3_nt: TGTGCCAGCAGCCCATCTACATCGACCATCCACATCGCCGATGAGCAGTTCTTC
j_call: TRBJ2-1
v_call: TRBV7-9
cdr3_length: 18
d_call: -
clone_size: -

cdr3_aa: CAISESVQDNQPQHF
cdr3_nt: TGTGCCATCAGTGAGTCGGTACAGGATAATCAGCCCCAGCATTTT
j_call: TRBJ1-5
v_call: TRBV10-3
cdr3_length: 15
d_call: -
clone_size: few

cdr3_aa: CASSAHRGRKDGYTF
cdr3_nt: TGTGCCAGCAGCGCCCACAGGGGGCGGAAAGATGGCTACACCTTC
j_call: TRBJ1-2
v_call: TRBV21-1
cdr3_length: 15
d_call: -
clone_size: -

cdr3_aa: CASSPDPNQPQHF
cdr3_nt: TGTGCCAGCTCACCTGATCCGAATCAGCCCCAGCATTTT
j_call: TRBJ1-5
v_call: TRBV18
cdr3_length: 13
d_call: -
clone_size: -

cdr3_aa: CASSPGGVNQPQHF
cdr3_nt: TGTGCCAGCAGCCCTGGGGGCGTCAATCAGCCCCAGCATTTT
j_call: TRBJ1-5
v_call: TRBV5-6
cdr3_length: 14
d_call: -
clone_size: -

cdr3_aa: CASGDLALEQYF
cdr3_nt: TGTGCCAGCGGAGACCTCGCCCTCGAGCAGTACTTC
j_call: TRBJ2-7
v_call: TRBV12-3/TRBV12-4
cdr3_length: 12
d_call: -
clone_size: -

cdr3_aa: CASSAGQKLSTDTQYF
cdr3_nt: TGTGCCAGCAGCGCGGGACAGAAGTTAAGCACAGATACGCAGTATTTT
j_call: TRBJ2-3
v_call: TRBV5-6
cdr3_length: 16
d_call: -
clone_size: once

cdr3_aa: CASSPSGGVFSGANVLTF
cdr3_nt: TGTGCCAGCTCACCCTCGGGGGGCGTTTTCTCTGGGGCCAACGTCCTGACTTTC
j_call: TRBJ2-6
v_call: TRBV18
cdr3_length: 18
d_call: -
clone_size: -

cdr3_aa: CASSLTGLAGEYEQYF
cdr3_nt: TGTGCCAGCAGCCTGACGGGACTAGCGGGAGAGTACGAGCAGTACTTC
j_call: TRBJ2-7
v_call: TRBV3-1/TRBV3-2
cdr3_length: 16
d_call: TRBD2
clone_size: -

cdr3_aa: CASSLGTAALYEQYF
cdr3_nt: TGTGCCAGCAGCCTAGGGACGGCTGCTCTCTACGAGCAGTACTTC
j_call: TRBJ2-7
v_call: TRBV5-6
cdr3_length: 15
d_call: -
clone_size: -

cdr3_aa: CASTDRGETQYF
cdr3_nt: TGTGCCAGCACCGACAGGGGAGAGACCCAGTACTTC
j_call: TRBJ2-5
v_call: TRBV2
cdr3_length: 12
d_call: TRBD1
clone_size: -

cdr3_aa: CASSHWTGRNEKLFF
cdr3_nt: TGTGCCAGCAGCCATTGGACAGGCAGGAACGAAAAACTGTTTTTT
j_call: TRBJ1-4
v_call: TRBV6-5
cdr3_length: 15
d_call: TRBD1
clone_size: -

cdr3_aa: CAISESEGGYTF
cdr3_nt: TGTGCCATCAGTGAGTCGGAGGGTGGCTACACCTTC
j_call: TRBJ1-2
v_call: TRBV10-3
cdr3_length: 12
d_call: -
clone_size: few

cdr3_aa: CASSDTGIIGNTIYF
cdr3_nt: TGCGCCAGCAGCGACACAGGGATTATTGGAAACACCATATATTTT
j_call: TRBJ1-3
v_call: TRBV4-1
cdr3_length: 15
d_call: -
clone_size: -

cdr3_aa: CASSLGGTSTDTQYF
cdr3_nt: TGTGCCAGCAGCTTGGGGGGTACTAGCACAGATACGCAGTATTTT
j_call: TRBJ2-3
v_call: TRBV7-9
cdr3_length: 15
d_call: -
clone_size: -

cdr3_aa: CASGGFPAQDEQFF
cdr3_nt: TGTGCCAGCGGGGGGTTCCCGGCTCAGGATGAGCAGTTCTTC
j_call: TRBJ2-1
v_call: TRBV6-5
cdr3_length: 14
d_call: -
clone_size: -

cdr3_aa: CASSLGQGTEAFF
cdr3_nt: TGTGCCAGCAGCCTAGGACAGGGGACTGAAGCTTTCTTT
j_call: TRBJ1-1
v_call: TRBV7-3
cdr3_length: 13
d_call: TRBD1
clone_size: -

cdr3_aa: CASSQGLAPAYYEQYF
cdr3_nt: TGCGCCAGCAGCCAAGGACTAGCGCCTGCTTACTACGAGCAGTACTTC
j_call: TRBJ2-7
v_call: TRBV5-1
cdr3_length: 16
d_call: TRBD2
clone_size: -

cdr3_aa: CATSRDIVRFGKDTEAFF
cdr3_nt: TGTGCCACCAGCAGAGATATCGTCCGGTTCGGGAAAGACACTGAAGCTTTCTTT
j_call: TRBJ1-1
v_call: TRBV15
cdr3_length: 18
d_call: -
clone_size: -

cdr3_aa: CASGNSNQPQHF
cdr3_nt: TGTGCCAGCGGGAATAGCAATCAGCCCCAGCATTTT
j_call: TRBJ1-5
v_call: TRBV7-2
cdr3_length: 12
d_call: -
clone_size: -

cdr3_aa: CASSDGATNEKLFF
cdr3_nt: TGCGCCAGCAGCGACGGGGCGACTAATGAAAAACTGTTTTTT
j_call: TRBJ1-4
v_call: TRBV5-1
cdr3_length: 14
d_call: -
clone_size: -

cdr3_aa: CASSQVEGDEQYF
cdr3_nt: TGCGCCAGCAGCCAAGTGGAAGGAGACGAGCAGTACTTC
j_call: TRBJ2-7
v_call: TRBV4-1
cdr3_length: 13
d_call: -
clone_size: -

cdr3_aa: CASSLEKGSRNTIYF
cdr3_nt: TGTGCCAGCAGCTTAGAAAAAGGAAGCAGAAACACCATATATTTT
j_call: TRBJ1-3
v_call: TRBV7-2
cdr3_length: 15
d_call: -
clone_size: -

cdr3_aa: CASSSTVSGGYGYTF
cdr3_nt: TGTGCCAGCAGCTCGACAGTGTCGGGTGGCTATGGCTACACCTTC
j_call: TRBJ1-2
v_call: TRBV5-4
cdr3_length: 15
d_call: -
clone_size: -

cdr3_aa: CASSQAGGASTDTQYF
cdr3_nt: TGTGCCAGCAGCCAGGCGGGGGGGGCTAGCACAGATACGCAGTATTTT
j_call: TRBJ2-3
v_call: TRBV4-2
cdr3_length: 16
d_call: TRBD2
clone_size: -

cdr3_aa: CASSQDPGAGTEAFF
cdr3_nt: TGTGCCAGCAGCCAAGATCCGGGGGCGGGCACTGAAGCTTTCTTT
j_call: TRBJ1-1
v_call: TRBV4-2
cdr3_length: 15
d_call: -
clone_size: -

cdr3_aa: CSAGLGPSNYGYTF
cdr3_nt: TGCAGCGCTGGTTTGGGGCCGAGTAACTATGGCTACACCTTC
j_call: TRBJ1-2
v_call: TRBV29-1
cdr3_length: 14
d_call: -
clone_size: -

cdr3_aa: CASSLDWVETQYF
cdr3_nt: TGTGCCAGCAGTTTGGACTGGGTGGAGACCCAGTACTTC
j_call: TRBJ2-5
v_call: TRBV12-3/TRBV12-4
cdr3_length: 13
d_call: -
clone_size: -

cdr3_aa: CASSPRFRAAGTGELFF
cdr3_nt: TGTGCCAGCAGTCCGCGTTTTCGTGCGGCTGGAACCGGGGAGCTGTTTTTT
j_call: TRBJ2-2
v_call: TRBV27
cdr3_length: 17
d_call: -
clone_size: -

cdr3_aa: CASSQEAAVTYNEQFF
cdr3_nt: TGTGCCAGCAGCCAAGAGGCAGCGGTCACCTACAATGAGCAGTTCTTC
j_call: TRBJ2-1
v_call: TRBV4-2
cdr3_length: 16
d_call: -
clone_size: -

cdr3_aa: CASSVAAGGDEQYF
cdr3_nt: TGTGCCAGCAGCGTAGCCGCAGGGGGCGACGAGCAGTACTTC
j_call: TRBJ2-7
v_call: TRBV9
cdr3_length: 14
d_call: TRBD1
clone_size: -

cdr3_aa: CASSLLSNTGELFF
cdr3_nt: TGCGCCAGCAGCTTGTTGTCGAACACCGGGGAGCTGTTTTTT
j_call: TRBJ2-2
v_call: TRBV5-1
cdr3_length: 14
d_call: -
clone_size: -

cdr3_aa: CASSYGTRHNEQFF
cdr3_nt: TGTGCCAGCAGTTACGGGACTAGACACAATGAGCAGTTCTTC
j_call: TRBJ2-1
v_call: TRBV6-5
cdr3_length: 14
d_call: TRBD2
clone_size: -

cdr3_aa: CASSPRDRGGTEAFF
cdr3_nt: TGTGCCAGTAGTCCCCGGGACAGGGGCGGCACTGAAGCTTTCTTT
j_call: TRBJ1-1
v_call: TRBV19
cdr3_length: 15
d_call: TRBD1
clone_size: -

cdr3_aa: CASSQETDAFYEQYF
cdr3_nt: TGCGCCAGCAGCCAGGAAACAGACGCATTCTACGAGCAGTACTTC
j_call: TRBJ2-7
v_call: TRBV4-3
cdr3_length: 15
d_call: -
clone_size: few

cdr3_aa: CASSQDPTGGGRDTQYF
cdr3_nt: TGTGCCAGCAGCCAAGACCCCACCGGGGGGGGCAGAGATACGCAGTATTTT
j_call: TRBJ2-3
v_call: TRBV3-1/TRBV3-2
cdr3_length: 17
d_call: TRBD2
clone_size: -

cdr3_aa: CASSIGDRGEKLFF
cdr3_nt: TGTGCCAGTAGTATAGGGGACAGGGGAGAAAAACTGTTTTTT
j_call: TRBJ1-4
v_call: TRBV19
cdr3_length: 14
d_call: TRBD1
clone_size: -

cdr3_aa: CASSGRQGGYGYTF
cdr3_nt: TGTGCCAGCAGCGGAAGACAGGGTGGCTATGGCTACACCTTC
j_call: TRBJ1-2
v_call: TRBV9
cdr3_length: 14
d_call: TRBD1
clone_size: -

cdr3_aa: CASSTWTTSTDTQYF
cdr3_nt: TGTGCCAGCAGTACTTGGACGACTAGCACAGATACGCAGTATTTT
j_call: TRBJ2-3
v_call: TRBV27
cdr3_length: 15
d_call: -
clone_size: -

cdr3_aa: CASIDYGHEQYF
cdr3_nt: TGTGCCAGCATCGACTATGGGCACGAGCAGTACTTC
j_call: TRBJ2-7
v_call: TRBV6-4
cdr3_length: 12
d_call: -
clone_size: -

cdr3_aa: CASSPKVPQPQHF
cdr3_nt: TGTGCCAGCAGTCCCAAGGTGCCCCAGCCCCAGCATTTT
j_call: TRBJ1-5
v_call: TRBV6-5
cdr3_length: 13
d_call: -
clone_size: -

cdr3_aa: CASSQVRQGINEQFF
cdr3_nt: TGTGCCAGCAGTCAGGTTCGACAGGGAATCAATGAGCAGTTCTTC
j_call: TRBJ2-1
v_call: TRBV28
cdr3_length: 15
d_call: TRBD1
clone_size: once

cdr3_aa: CASSPFPGTGANEQFF
cdr3_nt: TGTGCCAGCAGCCCTTTTCCCGGGACAGGGGCGAATGAGCAGTTCTTC
j_call: TRBJ2-1
v_call: TRBV9
cdr3_length: 16
d_call: TRBD1
clone_size: -

cdr3_aa: CASSLAAGEVYEQYF
cdr3_nt: TGTGCCAGCAGCTTAGCAGCGGGGGAGGTTTACGAGCAGTACTTC
j_call: TRBJ2-7
v_call: TRBV7-2
cdr3_length: 15
d_call: TRBD2
clone_size: -

cdr3_aa: CASSLRAEAEAFF
cdr3_nt: TGTGCCAGCAGCCTCAGGGCTGAGGCTGAAGCTTTCTTT
j_call: TRBJ1-1
v_call: TRBV28
cdr3_length: 13
d_call: -
clone_size: few

cdr3_aa: CASSFGTDGNTIYF
cdr3_nt: TGTGCCAGCAGTTTTGGGACAGATGGAAACACCATATATTTT
j_call: TRBJ1-3
v_call: TRBV28
cdr3_length: 14
d_call: TRBD1
clone_size: -

cdr3_aa: CASSLGSEQFF
cdr3_nt: TGTGCCAGCAGTTTAGGAAGTGAGCAGTTCTTC
j_call: TRBJ2-1
v_call: TRBV12-3/TRBV12-4
cdr3_length: 11
d_call: -
clone_size: -

cdr3_aa: CATGLASYNEQFF
cdr3_nt: TGTGCCACCGGACTAGCGTCCTACAATGAGCAGTTCTTC
j_call: TRBJ2-1
v_call: TRBV19
cdr3_length: 13
d_call: TRBD2
clone_size: -

cdr3_aa: CASSQERNLGYTF
cdr3_nt: TGCGCCAGCAGCCAAGAGCGGAATCTTGGCTACACCTTC
j_call: TRBJ1-2
v_call: TRBV4-3
cdr3_length: 13
d_call: -
clone_size: few

cdr3_aa: CASSPTTPGKNEQFF
cdr3_nt: TGTGCCAGCAGCCCGACGACCCCCGGGAAGAATGAGCAGTTCTTC
j_call: TRBJ2-1
v_call: TRBV5-4
cdr3_length: 15
d_call: -
clone_size: -

cdr3_aa: CASRSIYSNQPQHF
cdr3_nt: TGTGCCAGTAGATCGATCTATAGCAATCAGCCCCAGCATTTT
j_call: TRBJ1-5
v_call: TRBV19
cdr3_length: 14
d_call: -
clone_size: -

cdr3_aa: CASSFPPMNTEAFF
cdr3_nt: TGTGCCAGCAGCTTCCCCCCGATGAACACTGAAGCTTTCTTT
j_call: TRBJ1-1
v_call: TRBV11-2
cdr3_length: 14
d_call: -
clone_size: once

cdr3_aa: CASSQDLRGVYEQYF
cdr3_nt: TGTGCCAGCAGCCAAGATTTGCGGGGGGTCTATGAGCAGTACTTC
j_call: TRBJ2-7
v_call: TRBV14
cdr3_length: 15
d_call: TRBD2
clone_size: -

cdr3_aa: CASSLGRNTEAFF
cdr3_nt: TGTGCCAGCAGTTTGGGCAGGAACACTGAAGCTTTCTTT
j_call: TRBJ1-1
v_call: TRBV12-3/TRBV12-4
cdr3_length: 13
d_call: -
clone_size: -